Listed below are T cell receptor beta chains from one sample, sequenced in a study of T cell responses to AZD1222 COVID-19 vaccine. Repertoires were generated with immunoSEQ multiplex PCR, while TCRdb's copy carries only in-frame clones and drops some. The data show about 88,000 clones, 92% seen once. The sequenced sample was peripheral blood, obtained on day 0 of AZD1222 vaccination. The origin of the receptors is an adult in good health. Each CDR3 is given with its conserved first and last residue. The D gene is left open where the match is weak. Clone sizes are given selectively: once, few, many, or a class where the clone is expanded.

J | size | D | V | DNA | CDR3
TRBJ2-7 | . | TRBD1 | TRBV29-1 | TGCAGCGTTGTGGGACAGGGGGCCCACGAGCAGTACTTC | CSVVGQGAHEQYF
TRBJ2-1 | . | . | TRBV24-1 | TGTGCCACCAGTGCCCGGGACGGCCGTTATGGGCAGTTCTTC | CATSARDGRYGQFF
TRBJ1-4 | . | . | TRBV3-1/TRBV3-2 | TGTGCCAGCAGCCTCGGACGGCCGAATGAAAAACTGTTTTTT | CASSLGRPNEKLFF
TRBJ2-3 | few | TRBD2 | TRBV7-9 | TGTGCCAGCAGCTTACTAGCGGGGACAGATACGCAGTATTTT | CASSLLAGTDTQYF
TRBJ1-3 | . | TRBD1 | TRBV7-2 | TGTGCCAGCAGCCCCGGGACAGGGTTGGACACCATATATTTT | CASSPGTGLDTIYF
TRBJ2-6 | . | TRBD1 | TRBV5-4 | TGTGCCAGCAGCTTGGTGTCAGGGGGCTCCAACGTCCTGACTTTC | CASSLVSGGSNVLTF
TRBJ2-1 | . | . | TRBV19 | TGTGCCAGTAGTATATTATTAGCCGGTGAGCAGTTCTTC | CASSILLAGEQFF
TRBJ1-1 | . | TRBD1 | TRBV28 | TGTGCCAGCCGAGAGGGGGCATATCCTGAAGCTTTCTTT | CASREGAYPEAFF
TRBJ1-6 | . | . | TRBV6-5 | TGTGCCAGCCTGCCCGGGGGCTTGGGATCACCCCTCCACTTT | CASLPGGLGSPLHF
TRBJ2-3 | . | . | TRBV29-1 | TGCAGCGTCCCGAAAATGCCTAGCACAGATACGCAGTATTTT | CSVPKMPSTDTQYF
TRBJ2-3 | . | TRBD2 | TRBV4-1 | TGCGCCAGCAGCCAAGGTTATAGCGGGAGGGAAACGCAGTATTTT | CASSQGYSGRETQYF
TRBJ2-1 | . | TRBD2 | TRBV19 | TGTGCCAGTAGTATAGTAGCGGGGGACTACAATGAGCAGTTCTTC | CASSIVAGDYNEQFF
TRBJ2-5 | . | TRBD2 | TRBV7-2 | TGTGCCAGCAGCCCCCGGGGGGACTACCTGGGGGAGACCCAGTACTTC | CASSPRGDYLGETQYF
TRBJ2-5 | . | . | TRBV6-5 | TGTGCCAGCAGTTACGGTAGATCCCCGAGTGGAGAGACCCAGTACTTC | CASSYGRSPSGETQYF
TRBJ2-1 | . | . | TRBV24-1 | TGTGCCACCAGTGATCAGGGGCCTGAGCAGTTCTTC | CATSDQGPEQFF
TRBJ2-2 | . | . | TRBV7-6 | TGTGCCAGCAGCCCACACCTGGGGACAATAGGCGCCGGGGAGCTGTTTTTT | CASSPHLGTIGAGELFF
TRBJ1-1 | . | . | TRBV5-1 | TGCGCCAGCAGTTCGTTAAACCAGGGAGCGAACACTGAAGCTTTCTTT | CASSSLNQGANTEAFF
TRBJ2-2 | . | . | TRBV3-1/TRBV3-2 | TGTGCCAGCAGCGAAACTGTGATGGCTTCGACCGGGGAGCTGTTTTTT | CASSETVMASTGELFF
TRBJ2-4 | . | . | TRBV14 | TGTGCCAGCAGCCAAGCTAGGGTCTTAGGCAAAAACATTCAGTACTTC | CASSQARVLGKNIQYF
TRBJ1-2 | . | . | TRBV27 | TGTGCCAGCAGTTTACTTACCCCGTTGAGCGGCTACACCTTC | CASSLLTPLSGYTF
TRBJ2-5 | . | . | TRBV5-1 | TGCGCCAGCAGCGTGGGGACCGACTCGGGAGAGACCCAGTACTTC | CASSVGTDSGETQYF
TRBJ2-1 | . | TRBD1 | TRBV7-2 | TGTGCCAGCAGCTGGGGACAGCCGCCCGACAATGAGCAGTTCTTC | CASSWGQPPDNEQFF
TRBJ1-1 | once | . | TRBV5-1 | TGCGCCAGCAGCTCCGCAGGGTTGGGAACTGAAGCTTTCTTT | CASSSAGLGTEAFF
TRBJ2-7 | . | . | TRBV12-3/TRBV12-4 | TGTGCCAGCAGCTACAGTTACGAGCAGTACTTC | CASSYSYEQYF